These 8 T cell receptor beta chains were sequenced from one sample in a study of T cells in Graves' hyperthyroidism and ophthalmopathy (dated by TCRdb to about 2019). The method behind the library was multiplex PCR. Sequenced on an Illumina HiSeq 2000. TCR beta CDR3 regions were amplified from RNA transcripts. The TCR CDR3 was subjected to a first round of RT-PCR using the HTBI primer set and the Qiagen OneStep RT-PCR kit. TCRdb cleaned the public reads at Q25 with fastp, built clones with MiXCR and kept in-frame beta chains. Each CDR3 protein gets just one entry, which takes the most common genes and DNA from the rows behind it. In all, the sample holds about 600,000 distinct CDR3 sequences, and 13% to 15% of those were seen once. The ten most abundant clones make up under 15% of the sample. The sequencing input was blood. The receptors shown here come from a woman in her forties or fifties with Graves' ophthalmopathy.

This clonotype showed up many times. V usage is TRBV12-3 or TRBV12-4 and J usage is TRBJ2-7; D is unclear. CDR3 length: 11 residues. Between the trimmed V and J ends, which lost 2 bases and 5 bases, there was a span of 4 bases. The CDR3 reads CASSLFNEQYF. CDR3 DNA: TGTGCCAGCAGTTTATTTAACGAGCAGTACTTC.

At least ten counts were recorded for this clonotype. The V and J genes are TRBV7-2 and TRBJ2-3, with TRBD2 matching over 7 bases. Unmatched junction bases numbered 12, after V lost 6 bases and J lost 6 bases. The CDR3 spans 15 residues. CDR1 SGHTA and CDR2 FQGNSA come from the germline V gene. The CDR3 loop reads CASSSDITSADTQYF. The CDR3 DNA reads TGTGCCAGCAGTTCCGACATCACTAGCGCCGATACGCAGTATTTT.

The table lists this clonotype with many counts. The chain links TRBV27 to TRBJ1-6; weak D call: TRBD1 (5 bases). The CDR3 length is 15 residues. Trimming cost V 3 bases and J 4 bases, with 10 bases left between them. CDR1 and CDR2 from the germline V gene are MNHEY and SMNVEV (reference sequence). The CDR3 sequence is CASSFSGTYNSPLHF. The CDR3 DNA sequence: TGTGCCAGCAGTTTCAGCGGGACGTATAATTCACCCCTCCACTTT.

This clonotype was recorded at least ten times. Relative to the germline gene, one junction end is altered; a read error may explain this. The chain joins TRBV12-3 or TRBV12-4 to TRBJ2-3; 13 bases are shared with TRBD2. The CDR3 contains 17 residues. The chain's CDR3 is CAGSSKLAGGPSDTQYF. CDR3 DNA: TGTGCCGGCAGTTCAAAACTAGCGGGAGGGCCAAGCGATACGCAGTATTTT.

This chain's CDR3 is CASQRGQGRGKSYNEQFF. CDR3 in DNA: TGTGCCAGCCAGCGGGGACAGGGGAGAGGAAAGTCCTACAATGAGCAGTTCTTC. The chain employs TRBV7-2 and TRBJ2-1; 10 bases fit TRBD1. The J segment lost 1 base and the V segment lost 8 bases, leaving 14 bases of the junction unmatched. The length of the CDR3 is 18 residues. CDR1 is SGHTA and CDR2 is FQGNSA in the germline V gene.

This clonotype was recorded many times. The chain uses TRBV11-1 and TRBJ2-5, with D maybe TRBD2 (5 bases). Trimming stripped 0 bases from V and 5 bases from J, with 10 bases between. Germline V lookup: CDR1 SGHAT, CDR2 FQDESV (reference sequence). The length of the CDR3 is 14 residues. The CDR3 is CASSLASVSETQYF. CDR3 sequence (DNA): TGTGCCAGCAGCTTAGCTAGCGTTTCGGAGACCCAGTACTTC.

This clonotype showed up many times. The V call is TRBV28, the J call TRBJ1-4; the match to TRBD1 covers 10 bases. The CDR3 has 15 residues. J lost 8 bases, V lost 5 bases, and 8 bases had no gene match. In germline, CDR1 is MDHEN, CDR2 SYDVKM. CDR3 coding DNA: TGTGCCAGCAGTCGGAGGACAGGGGGTGGAGAAAAACTGTTTTTT. This codes for CASSRRTGGGEKLFF.

Remarks on this clonotype: A much bigger clone sits one base away, suggesting this may be a read error. The genes are TRBV12-3 or TRBV12-4 and TRBJ2-7, with 8 positions matching TRBD1. The CDR3 totals 14 residues. V lost 5 bases, J lost 8 bases, and 11 bases stayed unmatched. This CDR3 is CASSPGTGRFKQYF. The CDR3 DNA is TGTGCCAGCAGTCCAGGGACAGGTAGATTCAAGCAGTACTTC.